The clone carrying this T cell receptor beta chain was observed a few times. CDR3 length equals 17 residues. Germline CDR1 is SGDLS and CDR2 is YYNGEE. V gave up 0 bases and J gave up 5 bases; unmatched junction bases: 4. The sample belongs to a study of blood T cell repertoires in COVID-19. About the study: Researchers got acute and convalescent COVID-19 samples from the United States, Italy and Spain. Nucleic acid was either cDNA or gDNA, and it came from T cells, B-cell-depleted T cells, or PBMCs.

Study processing details: Amplification of reference gene primers provided the estimated nucleated cell counts. TCRdb's copy holds only in-frame clones and misses some; the assay was immunoSEQ multiplex PCR. D and trimming come from the DNA, and the V and J calls and clone size come from that table. This table has tens of thousands of clones, 79% appearing once. The chain combines TRBV9 with TRBJ2-1; 14 positions match TRBD2. The sequence came from an older woman with acute or convalescent COVID-19. Sequences were obtained from peripheral blood. Here the CDR3 reads CASSVGGTSGGDNEQFF. CDR3 nucleotide sequence: TGTGCCAGCAGCGTAGGCGGGACTAGCGGGGGTGACAATGAGCAGTTCTTC.